This TCR beta chain derives from a study of blood T cell repertoires in COVID-19. On the study more broadly: Samples representing acute and convalescent COVID-19 were sourced from the United States, Italy and Spain.

The CDR3 extends over 14 amino acids. V lost 5 bases, J lost 3 bases, and 6 bases stayed unmatched. In germline, CDR1 is MNHEY, CDR2 SMNVEV (reference sequence). In the original workflow: By means of reference gene primer amplification, nucleated cell counts were estimated. TCRdb's table, derived via immunoSEQ multiplex PCR, lists solely in-frame clones and lacks some. V, J and clone size derive from that table, while D and trimming were established from the DNA sequence. The data hold 350,000 to 450,000 clones, with more than 70% observed a single time. Assignments of participants to cohorts depended upon their own reported clinical history. Someone with COVID-19 had been met by exposed participants within 2 weeks before study entry.

The sequenced material came from PBMCs or T cells enriched from blood (not recorded which). The chain employs TRBV27 and TRBJ2-7; 8 bases align to TRBD1. The receptor comes from a woman aged 18-35 years who had been exposed to COVID-19. CDR3 residues: CASSGQGRIYEQYF. CDR3 nucleotides: TGTGCCAGCAGTGGACAGGGCAGGATCTACGAGCAGTACTTC.